The 31 T cell receptor beta chains reported below all come from one sample, sequenced in a study of cytomegalovirus exposure and HLA in healthy donors. The PCR used 60 Vbeta and 13 Jbeta primers. The protocol was immunoSEQ multiplex PCR, while the TCRdb copy is restricted to in-frame clones and leaves out a portion. The sample has approximately 200,000 clones; over 65% are singletons. The sample taken for sequencing was PBMCs. The source of these receptors is a man aged 35 to 55 in good health and CMV-seronegative.

V is TRBV6-1 and J is TRBJ2-1, with 10 nucleotides matching TRBD2. The junction had 2 bases not matched to a gene; V was cut back by 4 bases and J by 2 bases. This CDR3 contains 15 residues. Germline V gene lookup returns CDR1 MNHNS and CDR2 SASEGT. The CDR3 loop reads CASSVTSGTYNEQFF. CDR3 bases: TGTGCCAGCAGTGTCACTAGCGGGACCTACAATGAGCAGTTCTTC.

In this sample, this clone turned up once. The chain carries TRBV4-1 and TRBJ2-6; 8 bases map to TRBD1. Germline V gene data show CDR1 as MGHRA and CDR2 as YSYEKL. The CDR3 contains 21 residues. V trimming: 3 bases; J trimming: 0 bases; junction bases outside the gene matches: 16. CDR3 protein: CASSQRDRILSGDSGANVLTF. The CDR3 DNA follows: TGCGCCAGCAGCCAGAGGGACAGGATATTAAGTGGTGACTCTGGGGCCAACGTCCTGACTTTC.

This rearrangement joins TRBV18 to TRBJ1-2, with D possibly TRBD1 on 6 matching bases. Per the germline V gene, CDR1 is KGHSH and CDR2 is LQKENI. This CDR3 contains 15 residues. Deletions cut 6 bases from V and 1 base from J, with 15 bases between. This CDR3 is CASSSGAGNNYGYTF. In nucleotides, the CDR3 is TGTGCCAGCTCTTCAGGGGCAGGGAATAACTATGGCTACACCTTC.

The J gene is TRBJ1-5, the V gene TRBV25-1; 9 bases line up with TRBD1. Germline V gives CDR1 MGHDK, CDR2 SYGVNS. The CDR3 sequence is 16 residues long. V gave up 2 bases and J gave up 7 bases; unmatched junction bases: 9. CDR3 residues: CASSEKSGQGNQPQHF. In DNA, the CDR3 is TGTGCCAGCAGTGAAAAATCGGGACAGGGTAACCAGCCCCAGCATTTT.

This rearrangement joins TRBV2 to TRBJ2-3; D unresolved. Trimming stripped 2 bases from V and 10 bases from J, with 10 bases between. CDR1 is SNHLY and CDR2 is FYNNEI in the germline V gene. This CDR3 comprises 12 residues. CDR3 region: CASSERGRAQYF. The CDR3 DNA follows: TGTGCCAGCAGTGAACGAGGCCGTGCGCAGTATTTT.

In this sample, this clone turned up a few times. This chain uses TRBV19 with TRBJ1-5; no firm D call. The germline gives CDR1 LNHDA, CDR2 SQIVND (reference sequence). CDR3 length equals 14 residues. The ends were cut back, 0 bases at V and 3 bases at J, with 6 bases in the middle. The CDR3 DNA follows: TGTGCCAGTAGTATAGAGGGCCCCAATCAGCCCCAGCATTTT. It codes for CASSIEGPNQPQHF.

The genes are TRBV6-1 and TRBJ1-5; 7 bases fit TRBD1. V lost 3 bases to trimming and J lost 5 bases; unmatched junction nucleotides: 7. Germline CDR1 reads MNHNS; CDR2 reads SASEGT. This CDR3 contains 15 residues. As DNA, the CDR3 is TGTGCCAGCAGTGAGCGACAGGGTTGGGATCAGCCCCAGCATTTT. Protein: CASSERQGWDQPQHF.

The chain couples TRBV7-9 to TRBJ2-5; 9 bases map to TRBD2. CDR1 is SEHNR, CDR2 FQNEAQ, per germline (reference sequence). Trimming cost V 2 bases and J 0 bases; bases outside gene matches: 4. This CDR3 has 16 amino acids. The CDR3 nucleotides are TGTGCCAGCAGCTTACGACTAGCGGACAACCAAGAGACCCAGTACTTC. Protein sequence: CASSLRLADNQETQYF.

This chain connects TRBV29-1 to TRBJ1-4, with 7 bases identical to TRBD1. This CDR3 is 16 amino acids long. The V segment lost 1 base and the J segment 8 bases; nucleotides outside the gene matches: 13. Germline-derived CDR1 and CDR2 are SQVTM and ANQGSEA. CDR3 in amino acids: CSVEVVGQKWEEKLFF. The CDR3 DNA reads TGCAGCGTTGAAGTCGTGGGACAGAAATGGGAAGAAAAACTGTTTTTT.

This chain joins TRBV19 and TRBJ1-5, with no clear D. Per the germline V gene, CDR1 is LNHDA and CDR2 is SQIVND (reference sequence). Trimming shortened V by 5 bases and J by 4 bases, and 3 bases separated the two germline ends. CDR3 size: 11 residues. The CDR3 DNA is TGTGCCAGTAGTCAGAATCAGCCCCAGCATTTT. This encodes CASSQNQPQHF.

The chain joins TRBV7-9 to TRBJ2-2; 7 bases agree with TRBD1. Germline V gene sequence: CDR1 SEHNR, CDR2 FQNEAQ (reference sequence). Unmatched junction bases numbered 9, after V lost 5 bases and J lost 6 bases. The CDR3 length is 15 residues. CDR3 in amino acids: CASSLTGVWSGELFF. The CDR3 nucleotides read TGTGCCAGCAGCCTAACAGGGGTTTGGTCCGGGGAGCTGTTTTTT.

This chain connects TRBV27 to TRBJ2-7, with D unclear. Trimming stripped 2 bases from V and 0 bases from J, with 8 bases between. Germline assignment: CDR1 MNHEY and CDR2 SMNVEV (reference sequence). This CDR3 has 14 amino acids. DNA for the CDR3: TGTGCCAGCAGTTTACGTCCAGACTCCTACGAGCAGTACTTC. This translates into CASSLRPDSYEQYF.

The rearrangement uses TRBV6-5 and TRBJ2-1; no firm D call. CDR3 size: 13 residues. The ends were cut back, 6 bases at V and 7 bases at J, with 13 bases in the middle. Germline CDR1 is MNHEY and CDR2 is SVGAGI. This CDR3 is CASSRPAGNEQFF. CDR3 DNA: TGTGCCAGCAGCCGCCCCGCCGGGAATGAGCAGTTCTTC.

The V gene is TRBV28, the J gene TRBJ2-5; TRBD2 might be the D (6 bases). The CDR3 is made up of 15 amino acids. Germline CDR1 and CDR2: MDHEN and SYDVKM. Trimming cost V 3 bases and J 4 bases, with 15 bases left between them. CDR3 sequence reads: CASSLSGPRGETQYF. The CDR3 DNA reads as TGTGCCAGCAGTTTGAGCGGGCCTCGAGGAGAGACCCAGTACTTC.

The J gene is TRBJ2-3, the V gene TRBV4-3, with a weak D call TRBD2 (6 bases). Trimming stripped 1 base from V and 4 bases from J, with 12 bases between. Looked up from germline, CDR1 is LGHNA and CDR2 is YSLEER. This CDR3 spans 15 amino acids. This CDR3 reads CASSQVGGEADTQYF. The CDR3 DNA sequence: TGCGCCAGCAGCCAAGTTGGAGGGGAGGCAGATACGCAGTATTTT.

This chain links TRBV7-3 with TRBJ2-1; 8 nucleotides match TRBD1. Germline V gene sequence: CDR1 SGHTA, CDR2 FQGTGA. V trimming: 5 bases; J trimming: 9 bases; junction bases outside the gene matches: 12. This CDR3 spans 15 amino acids. The CDR3 loop is CASSLVWTGFGEQFF. The CDR3 DNA is TGTGCCAGCAGCCTAGTCTGGACAGGGTTCGGTGAGCAGTTCTTC. Full variable domain (outside the CDR3, taken from reference TRBV7-3 and TRBJ2-1): GAGVSQTPSNKVTEKGKYVELRCDPISGHTALYWYRQSLGQGPEFLIYFQGTGAADDSGLPNDRFFAVRPEGSVSTLKIQRTERGDSAVYLCASSLVWTGFGEQFFGPGTRLTVL.

The V and J genes are TRBV5-8 and TRBJ2-7; 7 nucleotides agree with TRBD1. Looked up from germline, CDR1 is SGHTS and CDR2 is YDEGEE. The CDR3 covers 15 residues. V lost 4 bases to trimming and J lost 3 bases; unmatched junction nucleotides: 10. CDR3: CASSLDDRALYEQYF. The CDR3 DNA reads as TGTGCCAGCAGCCTAGACGACAGGGCCCTCTACGAGCAGTACTTC. The full variable domain, rest sourced from reference TRBV5-8 and TRBJ2-7, is EAGVTQSPTHLIKTRGQQATLRCSPISGHTSVYWYQQALGLGLQFLLWYDEGEERNRGNFPPRFSGRQFPNYSSELNVNALELEDSALYLCASSLDDRALYEQYFGPGTRLTVT.

The gene calls are TRBV19 and TRBJ1-2; D might be TRBD1 (6 bases). This CDR3 spans 14 amino acids. The germline CDR1 and CDR2 sequences are LNHDA and SQIVND (reference sequence). Trimming left V 0 bases short and J 5 bases short, with 10 bases between. CDR3 sequence reads: CASSIEAGAYGYTF. The DNA for the CDR3 is TGTGCCAGTAGTATAGAGGCAGGGGCTTATGGCTACACCTTC.

This chain joins TRBV11-1 and TRBJ2-5, with D maybe TRBD1 (6 bases). The CDR3 totals 13 residues. The germline gives CDR1 SGHAT, CDR2 FQDESV (reference sequence). With 3 bases removed from V and 2 bases from J, the gap between germline ends came to 7 bases. The CDR3 sequence: CASSFGQQETQYF. CDR3 bases: TGTGCCAGCAGCTTTGGACAGCAAGAGACCCAGTACTTC.

The CDR3, as DNA: TGCAGCGTCGACGCGGGTTTCCAAGAGACCCAGTACTTC. Translating it yields CSVDAGFQETQYF. The rearrangement links TRBV29-1 to TRBJ2-5, with a possible D match to TRBD2 (5 bases). Germline V gives CDR1 SQVTM, CDR2 ANQGSEA. V was cut by 6 bases and J by 1 base, with 12 bases left in between. The CDR3 is 13 amino acids. Full variable domain (missing parts from reference TRBV29-1 and TRBJ2-5): SAVISQKPSRDICQRGTSLTIQCQVDSQVTMMFWYRQQPGQSLTLIATANQGSEATYESGFVIDKFPISRPNLTFSTLTVSNMSPEDSSIYLCSVDAGFQETQYFGPGTRLLVL.

This chain joins TRBV30 and TRBJ1-3; TRBD1 aligns across 8 bases. Per the germline V gene, CDR1 is GTSNPN and CDR2 is SVGIG (reference sequence). The CDR3 consists of 13 residues. V gave up 8 bases and J gave up 4 bases; unmatched junction bases: 7. The CDR3 coding sequence is TGTGCCCATGACAGGGGAGTCGGAAACACCATATATTTT. It specifies CAHDRGVGNTIYF.

Of note for this clone: An end of the junction does not agree with germline; a read error may underlie this. Other DNA sequences from this sample encode an identical CDR3 as well. The chain employs TRBV19 and TRBJ2-2, with 8 bases lining up with TRBD1. The CDR3 totals 16 residues. Germline V gene lookup returns CDR1 LNHDA and CDR2 SQIVND (reference sequence). CDR3 in DNA: TGCGCCACCCGGTCCTGGACAGGGAAGTCAACCGGGGAGCTGTTTTTT. This gives the protein CATRSWTGKSTGELFF.

The genes are TRBV6-5 and TRBJ1-2; D not resolved. V was trimmed by 2 bases and J by 1 base, leaving 8 bases between them. Germline V gene lookup returns CDR1 MNHEY and CDR2 SVGAGI. The CDR3 spans 14 residues. CDR3 DNA: TGTGCCAGCAGTTACGAGGGCTTTAACTATGGCTACACCTTC. Translated: CASSYEGFNYGYTF.

CDR3 coding DNA: TGTGCCAGCAACGACAGGGGTTCGCAGTATTTT. Protein sequence: CASNDRGSQYF. This rearrangement joins TRBV2 to TRBJ2-3, with 8 bases fitting TRBD1. Per the germline V gene, CDR1 is SNHLY and CDR2 is FYNNEI. CDR3 length equals 11 residues. The V gene end was trimmed by 7 bases and the J gene end by 10 bases; junction bases not matched to a gene: 4.

This rearrangement joins TRBV7-2 to TRBJ2-3; possible D gene TRBD2, 5 bases. V lost 0 bases, J lost 8 bases, and 18 bases lay in between. CDR1 SGHTA and CDR2 FQGNSA come from the germline V gene. The CDR3 contains 16 residues. CDR3 amino acids: CASSLAEVNGVGTQYF. CDR3 in DNA: TGTGCCAGCAGCTTAGCCGAAGTGAACGGGGTGGGTACGCAGTATTTT.

The chain has TRBV5-8 and TRBJ2-4; TRBD2 aligns across 9 bases. This CDR3 is built from 14 residues. Trimming removed 2 bases from V and 9 bases from J; junction bases left unmatched: 6. Germline V gene lookup returns CDR1 SGHTS and CDR2 YDEGEE. CDR3 amino acids: CASSLGGLASIQYF. CDR3 nucleotides: TGTGCCAGCAGCTTAGGGGGACTAGCAAGCATTCAGTACTTC.

The rearrangement uses TRBV19 and TRBJ2-2, with a weak D call TRBD1 (5 bases). Germline V lookup: CDR1 LNHDA, CDR2 SQIVND (reference sequence). The CDR3 runs 14 residues. Trimming took 4 bases from V and 4 from J, leaving 10 bases between them. The CDR3 protein is CASSRGIFTGELFF. CDR3 bases: TGTGCCAGTAGTAGGGGCATTTTCACCGGGGAGCTGTTTTTT.

V usage is TRBV6-5 and J usage is TRBJ2-1, with 9 bases that match TRBD2. Germline CDR1 MNHEY, CDR2 SVGAGI. Trimming at V came to 7 bases and at J to 4 bases, leaving 5 bases not matched to a gene. The CDR3 spans 14 residues. The CDR3: CASTAGGLYNEQFF. CDR3 DNA sequence: TGTGCCAGCACCGCGGGGGGGCTATACAATGAGCAGTTCTTC.

The V gene is TRBV7-8, the J gene TRBJ2-3, with a tentative D call TRBD1 (8 bases). The V end was cut by 5 bases, the J end by 3 bases, with 15 bases between. There are 15 residues in the CDR3. The V gene's germline CDR1 is SGHVS and CDR2 FQNEAQ. CDR3 sequence reads: CASSDRGGRTDTQYF. The CDR3 DNA follows: TGTGCCAGCAGCGACAGGGGAGGGAGAACAGATACGCAGTATTTT.

The rearrangement links TRBV4-1 to TRBJ1-1; maybe TRBD1 (6 bases). CDR1 is MGHRA, CDR2 YSYEKL, per germline. The CDR3 is 13 residues long. V gave up 4 bases and J gave up 3 bases, with 9 bases separating them. DNA for the CDR3: TGCGCCAGCAGCCGCAGGACAGACACTGAAGCTTTCTTT. This codes for CASSRRTDTEAFF.

This chain uses TRBV15 with TRBJ2-2; TRBD2 aligns across 8 bases. CDR1 is LNHNV, CDR2 YYDKDF, per germline (reference sequence). This CDR3 comprises 14 residues. Germline trimming cut 6 bases from V and 4 bases from J; bases unmatched to any gene: 4. CDR3 in DNA: TGTGCCACCAGGCGCCGGGGGGGCACCGGGGAGCTGTTTTTT. Its protein is CATRRRGGTGELFF.